Sequencing of this T cell receptor beta chain was carried out in a study of neurological immune-mediated disorders. TCRdb independently ran MiXCR on the 5' RACE reads; one entry per CDR3 protein. In the table there are under 80,000 distinct CDR3 sequences, around 5.5% of which are singletons. The CDR3 runs 17 residues. The ends were cut back, 4 bases at V and 2 bases at J, with 19 bases in the middle. Per germline, CDR1 SNHLY and CDR2 FYNNEI. This clonotype was counted a few times. The chain joins TRBV2 to TRBJ2-3; D is possibly TRBD1 (5 bases). The clonotype comes from a woman in her 30s with multiple sclerosis. The material sequenced was PBMCs. CDR3 protein: CASSGFTGTQFTDTQYF. The DNA of the CDR3 is TGTGCCAGCAGTGGATTTACAGGTACCCAGTTCACAGATACGCAGTATTTT.